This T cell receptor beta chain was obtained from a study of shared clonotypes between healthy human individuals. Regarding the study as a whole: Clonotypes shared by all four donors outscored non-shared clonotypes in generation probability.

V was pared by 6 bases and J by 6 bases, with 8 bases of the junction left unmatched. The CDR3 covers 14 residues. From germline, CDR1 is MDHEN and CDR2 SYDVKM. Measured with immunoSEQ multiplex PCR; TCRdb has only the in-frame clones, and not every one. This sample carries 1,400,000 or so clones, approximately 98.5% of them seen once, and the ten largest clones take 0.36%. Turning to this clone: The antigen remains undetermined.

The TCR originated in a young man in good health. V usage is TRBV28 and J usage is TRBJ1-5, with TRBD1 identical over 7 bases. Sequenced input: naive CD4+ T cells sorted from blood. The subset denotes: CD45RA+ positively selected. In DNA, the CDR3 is TGTGCCAGCAGGACCGCCGGACAGGTTCAGCCCCAGCATTTT. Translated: CASRTAGQVQPQHF.